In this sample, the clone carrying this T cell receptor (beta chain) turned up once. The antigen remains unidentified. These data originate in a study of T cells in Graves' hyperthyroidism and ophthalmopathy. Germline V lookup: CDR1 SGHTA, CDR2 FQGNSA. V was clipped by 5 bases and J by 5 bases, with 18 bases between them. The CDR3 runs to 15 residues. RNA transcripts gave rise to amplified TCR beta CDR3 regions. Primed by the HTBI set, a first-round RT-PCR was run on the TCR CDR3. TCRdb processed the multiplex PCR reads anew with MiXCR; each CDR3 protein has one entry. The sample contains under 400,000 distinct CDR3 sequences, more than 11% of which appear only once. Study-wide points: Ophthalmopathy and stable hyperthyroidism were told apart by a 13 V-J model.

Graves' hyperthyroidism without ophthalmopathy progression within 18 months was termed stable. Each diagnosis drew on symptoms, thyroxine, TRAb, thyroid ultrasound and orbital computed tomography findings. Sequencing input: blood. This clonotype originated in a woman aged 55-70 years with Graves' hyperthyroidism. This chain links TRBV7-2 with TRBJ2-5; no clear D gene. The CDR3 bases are TGTGCCAGCAGCGCAGGCGGTAACCCCGCGGAGACCCAGTACTTC. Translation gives CASSAGGNPAETQYF.